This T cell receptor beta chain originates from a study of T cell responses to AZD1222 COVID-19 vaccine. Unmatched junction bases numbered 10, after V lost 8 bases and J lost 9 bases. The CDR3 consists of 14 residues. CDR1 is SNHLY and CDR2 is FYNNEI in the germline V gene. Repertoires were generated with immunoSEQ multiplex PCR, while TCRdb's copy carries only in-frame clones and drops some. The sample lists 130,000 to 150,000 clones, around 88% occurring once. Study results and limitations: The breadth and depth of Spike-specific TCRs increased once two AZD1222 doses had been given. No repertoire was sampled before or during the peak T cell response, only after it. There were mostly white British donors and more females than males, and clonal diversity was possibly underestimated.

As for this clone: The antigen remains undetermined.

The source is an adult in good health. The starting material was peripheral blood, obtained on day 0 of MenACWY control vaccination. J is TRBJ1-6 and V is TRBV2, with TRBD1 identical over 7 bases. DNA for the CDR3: TGTGCCAGCGGGACAGAATCGGTTGGTTCACCCCTCCACTTT. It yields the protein CASGTESVGSPLHF. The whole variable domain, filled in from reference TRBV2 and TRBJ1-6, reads EPEVTQTPSHQVTQMGQEVILRCVPISNHLYFYWYRQILGQKVEFLVSFYNNEISEKSEIFDDQFSVERPDGSNFTLKIRSTKLEDSAMYFCASGTESVGSPLHFGNGTRLTVT.